This T cell receptor (beta chain) was identified in a study of beta chain features in type 1 diabetes. Expressed TCRB transcripts were sequenced because the isolated RNA had all been reverse transcribed beforehand. Profiling relied on immunoSEQ multiplex PCR, and the TCRdb table lists in-frame clones only, not all of them. The sample lists about 130,000 clones; roughly a tenth were seen once. Every single donor gave one heparinised blood draw, and these averaged approximately 120 mL. Each of the sorted populations had a purity greater than 95%. V was trimmed by 0 bases and J by 5 bases, leaving 11 bases between them. The germline CDR1 and CDR2 sequences are SGDLS and YYNGEE. This CDR3 contains 14 residues. Worth noting for this clone: Its antigen is still unknown.

Study-wide findings and caveats: Among patients, naive, central memory and Treg TCRB repertoires appeared more similar than among healthy donors. All four CD4+ subsets from Type 1 diabetes patients carried moderately but significantly shorter TCRB CDR3s.

The rearrangement uses TRBV9 and TRBJ2-5; perhaps TRBD1 as D (5 bases). Sequences were obtained from central memory CD4+ T cells from blood. The sequence derives from a man in his late teens or twenties in good health. CDR3 sequence (DNA): TGTGCCAGCAGCGTAGGATCAGGGTTGGAGACCCAGTACTTC. Translated, it gives CASSVGSGLETQYF.